Below, 16 T cell receptor beta chains from the same sample are listed, as sequenced in a study of T cells in Graves' hyperthyroidism and ophthalmopathy. Researchers amplified the TCR beta CDR3 regions from RNA transcripts. HTBI primers drove first-round RT-PCR of the TCR CDR3. Via MiXCR, TCRdb re-called the multiplex PCR reads, giving one row per CDR3 protein. The sample carries just over 550,000 distinct CDR3 sequences, about 45% recorded once. The sample taken for sequencing was peripheral blood or thyroid tissue (not recorded which). All receptors come from a woman younger than 30 with Graves' hyperthyroidism.

This sequence joins TRBV5-1 and TRBJ1-4; D ambiguous. Trimming took off 4 bases at V and 6 bases at J, with 13 bases between the two ends. The CDR3 consists of 14 residues. Looked up from germline, CDR1 is SGHRS and CDR2 is YFSETQ. The CDR3 is CASSDLPSDEKLFF. In nucleotides, the CDR3 is TGCGCCAGCAGCGATCTACCGTCGGATGAAAAACTGTTTTTT.

The genes are TRBV29-1 and TRBJ1-2; D perhaps matches TRBD1 (6 bases). The V end was cut by 1 base, the J end by 10 bases, with 13 bases between. The germline V gene has CDR1 SQVTM and CDR2 ANQGSEA. The CDR3 totals 12 residues. The CDR3 region has the DNA TGCAGCGTTGAAGGCGGGGGCAGAAACTACACCTTC. Translated: CSVEGGGRNYTF.

The chain is built from TRBV10-3 and TRBJ2-7; 7 bases align to TRBD1. Trimming at V came to 4 bases and at J to 0 bases, leaving 3 bases not matched to a gene. Germline V lookup: CDR1 ENHRY, CDR2 SYGVKD. CDR3 length: 14 amino acids. DNA of the CDR3: TGTGCCATCAGTGGGACAGGTACCTCCTACGAGCAGTACTTC. It translates to CAISGTGTSYEQYF.

The chain has TRBV29-1 and TRBJ1-1; D not certain. The CDR3 totals 15 residues. CDR1 and CDR2 from the germline V gene are SQVTM and ANQGSEA. Trimming pared 2 bases from V and 2 bases from J, leaving 15 bases between. The DNA for the CDR3 is TGCAGCGTTGAATCACAGCGAAGGGCAAACACTGAAGCTTTCTTT. Amino acid sequence: CSVESQRRANTEAFF.

This clonotype was detected only a few times. V usage is TRBV20-1 and J usage is TRBJ1-2; D gene uncertain. Trimming left V 2 bases short and J 8 bases short, with 15 bases between. The CDR3 is made up of 13 amino acids. Germline CDR1 DFQATT, CDR2 SNEGSKA (reference sequence). The CDR3 protein is CSARTQHRSGYTF. Here the CDR3 DNA reads TGCAGTGCTAGAACCCAACACAGATCCGGCTACACCTTC.

This rearrangement joins TRBV2 to TRBJ1-4; a weak D match, TRBD1 (5 bases). The length of the CDR3 is 15 residues. V lost 5 bases and J lost 8, with 18 bases in between. The germline CDR1 and CDR2 sequences are SNHLY and FYNNEI. CDR3 loop: CASSYIGEPGEKLFF. Written as DNA, the CDR3 is TGTGCCAGCAGTTACATAGGGGAGCCTGGGGAAAAACTGTTTTTT.

J is TRBJ1-4 and V is TRBV7-6; 8 bases are shared with TRBD1. The CDR3 is 15 residues long. J lost 8 bases, V lost 5 bases, and 10 bases had no gene match. CDR1 is SGHVS, CDR2 FNYEAQ, per germline. The CDR3 region is CASSRTGGSGEKLFF. The CDR3 DNA is TGTGCCAGCAGCAGAACAGGGGGGAGTGGGGAAAAACTGTTTTTT.

The chain joins TRBV5-1 to TRBJ1-2; no clear D gene. The germline V and J ends were trimmed by 4 bases and 4 bases, with 20 bases remaining between them. The CDR3 has 16 amino acids. The germline CDR1 and CDR2 sequences are SGHRS and YFSETQ. CDR3 residues: CASSPGSDKGLYGYTF. CDR3 sequence (DNA): TGCGCCAGCAGCCCGGGATCAGACAAAGGGCTCTATGGCTACACCTTC. Together with reference TRBV5-1 and TRBJ1-2, the CDR3 gives the full variable domain: KAGVTQTPRYLIKTRGQQVTLSCSPISGHRSVSWYQQTPGQGLQFLFEYFSETQRNKGNFPGRFSGRQFSNSRSEMNVSTLELGDSALYLCASSPGSDKGLYGYTFGSGTRLTVV.

Comments on this clonotype: A much larger clone differs from this one at a single base, so this may be a read error. This chain connects TRBV6-2 or TRBV6-3 to TRBJ2-7; no firm D call. This CDR3 has 14 residues. Germline V gene data show CDR1 as MNHEY and CDR2 as SVGEGT. Trimming pared 0 bases from V and 0 bases from J, leaving 6 bases between. The CDR3 DNA is TGTGCCAGCAGTTACTCGGAGAGCTCCTACGAGCAGTACTTC. Protein product: CASSYSESSYEQYF.

This sequence joins TRBV19 and TRBJ1-1, with D possibly being TRBD1 (5 bases). CDR1 LNHDA and CDR2 SQIVND come from the germline V gene (reference sequence). The ends were cut back, 6 bases at V and 5 bases at J, with 19 bases in the middle. The CDR3 loop spans 15 amino acids. The CDR3 spells CASSLKMGGGTEAFF. As DNA, the CDR3 is TGTGCCAGTAGCCTTAAAATGGGGGGTGGAACTGAAGCTTTCTTT.

The J gene is TRBJ2-7, the V gene TRBV29-1; 9 positions agree with TRBD2. The CDR3 sequence is 13 residues long. Germline assignment: CDR1 SQVTM and CDR2 ANQGSEA. Trimming cost V 2 bases and J 3 bases; bases outside gene matches: 2. The CDR3 nucleotides are TGCAGCGTTGAACTAGCGGGATTCTACGAGCAGTACTTC. The encoded protein is CSVELAGFYEQYF.

This clonotype has at least ten counts. The chain recombines TRBV19 with TRBJ1-1, with 7 nucleotides matching TRBD1. The CDR3 is 12 amino acids. Trimming at V came to 6 bases and at J to 9 bases, leaving 7 bases not matched to a gene. Germline lookup yields CDR1 LNHDA and CDR2 SQIVND (reference sequence). CDR3 sequence (DNA): TGTGCCAGTAGCCACCGGGACAGCAAAGCTTTCTTT. Its protein is CASSHRDSKAFF.

The chain links TRBV11-2 to TRBJ2-7; D is unresolved. The V and J ends lost 5 bases and 9 bases respectively, with 11 bases between them. Germline V gene sequence: CDR1 SGHAT, CDR2 FQNNGV. The CDR3 covers 11 residues. The CDR3 region has the DNA TGTGCCAGCAGCCTCCTCCTGGTGCAGTACTTC. This gives the protein CASSLLLVQYF.

The V call is TRBV7-8, the J call TRBJ1-6; D remains unclear. The CDR3 contains 17 residues. Per the germline V gene, CDR1 is SGHVS and CDR2 is FQNEAQ. V was clipped by 1 base and J by 0 bases, with 10 bases between them. Here the CDR3 DNA reads TGTGCCAGCAGCTTAGTCGGAGGAAGCTCCTATAATTCACCCCTCCACTTT. It specifies CASSLVGGSSYNSPLHF.

This chain links TRBV25-1 with TRBJ1-6; D is ambiguous. Germline V gives CDR1 MGHDK, CDR2 SYGVNS. V dropped 7 bases and J dropped 6 bases, with 13 bases sitting between them. The CDR3 contains 14 residues. The CDR3 loop is CASNGPGFNSPLHF. DNA for the CDR3: TGTGCCAGCAATGGGCCGGGGTTTAATTCACCCCTCCACTTT.

The genes are TRBV25-1 and TRBJ2-2; the match to TRBD1 covers 7 bases. With 4 bases clipped from V and 3 bases from J, the junction kept 5 bases outside the gene matches. Germline values: CDR1 MGHDK, CDR2 SYGVNS. The CDR3 totals 15 residues. The CDR3 is CASSADRVDTGELFF. In nucleotides, the CDR3 is TGTGCCAGCAGTGCCGACAGGGTGGACACCGGGGAGCTGTTTTTT.